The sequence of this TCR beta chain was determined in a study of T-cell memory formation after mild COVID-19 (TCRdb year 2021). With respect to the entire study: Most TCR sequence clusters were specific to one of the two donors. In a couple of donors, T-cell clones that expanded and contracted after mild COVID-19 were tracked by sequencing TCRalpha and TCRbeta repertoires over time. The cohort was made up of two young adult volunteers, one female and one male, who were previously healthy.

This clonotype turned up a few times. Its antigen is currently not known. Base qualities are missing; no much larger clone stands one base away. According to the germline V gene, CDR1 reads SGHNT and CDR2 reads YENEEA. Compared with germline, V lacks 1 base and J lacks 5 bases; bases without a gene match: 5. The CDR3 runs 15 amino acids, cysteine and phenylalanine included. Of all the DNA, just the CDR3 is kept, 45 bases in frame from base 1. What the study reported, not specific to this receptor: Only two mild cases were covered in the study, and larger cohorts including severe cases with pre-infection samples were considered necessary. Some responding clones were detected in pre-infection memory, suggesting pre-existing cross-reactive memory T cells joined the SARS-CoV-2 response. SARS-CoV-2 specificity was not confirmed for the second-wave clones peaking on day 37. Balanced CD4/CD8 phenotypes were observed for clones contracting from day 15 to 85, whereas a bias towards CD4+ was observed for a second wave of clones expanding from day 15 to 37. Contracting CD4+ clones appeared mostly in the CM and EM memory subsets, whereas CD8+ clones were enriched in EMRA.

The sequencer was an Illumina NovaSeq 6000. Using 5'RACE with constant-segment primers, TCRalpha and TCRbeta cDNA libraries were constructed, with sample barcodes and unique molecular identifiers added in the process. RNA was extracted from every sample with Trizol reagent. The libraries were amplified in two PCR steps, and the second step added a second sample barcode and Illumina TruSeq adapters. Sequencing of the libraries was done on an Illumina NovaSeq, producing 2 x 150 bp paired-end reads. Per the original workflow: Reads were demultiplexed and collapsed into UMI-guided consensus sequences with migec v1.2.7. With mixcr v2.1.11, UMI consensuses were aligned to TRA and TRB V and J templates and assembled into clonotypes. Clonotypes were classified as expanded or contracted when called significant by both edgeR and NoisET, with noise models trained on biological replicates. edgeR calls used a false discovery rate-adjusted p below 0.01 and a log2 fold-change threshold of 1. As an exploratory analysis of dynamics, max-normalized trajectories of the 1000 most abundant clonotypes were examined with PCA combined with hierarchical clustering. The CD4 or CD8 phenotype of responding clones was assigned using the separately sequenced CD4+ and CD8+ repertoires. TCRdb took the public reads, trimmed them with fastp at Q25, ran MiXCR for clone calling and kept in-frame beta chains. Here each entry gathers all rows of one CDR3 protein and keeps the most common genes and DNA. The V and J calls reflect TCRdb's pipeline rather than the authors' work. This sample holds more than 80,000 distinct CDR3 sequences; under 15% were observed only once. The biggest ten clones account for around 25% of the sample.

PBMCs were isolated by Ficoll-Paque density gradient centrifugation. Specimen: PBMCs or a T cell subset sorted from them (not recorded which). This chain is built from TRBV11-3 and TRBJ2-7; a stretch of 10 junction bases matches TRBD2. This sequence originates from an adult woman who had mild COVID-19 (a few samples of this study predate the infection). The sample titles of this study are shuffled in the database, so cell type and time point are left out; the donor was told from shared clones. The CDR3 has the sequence CASSLVSSGRDEQYF. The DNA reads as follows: TGTGCCAGCAGCTTAGTCTCTAGCGGGAGAGACGAGCAGTACTTC.